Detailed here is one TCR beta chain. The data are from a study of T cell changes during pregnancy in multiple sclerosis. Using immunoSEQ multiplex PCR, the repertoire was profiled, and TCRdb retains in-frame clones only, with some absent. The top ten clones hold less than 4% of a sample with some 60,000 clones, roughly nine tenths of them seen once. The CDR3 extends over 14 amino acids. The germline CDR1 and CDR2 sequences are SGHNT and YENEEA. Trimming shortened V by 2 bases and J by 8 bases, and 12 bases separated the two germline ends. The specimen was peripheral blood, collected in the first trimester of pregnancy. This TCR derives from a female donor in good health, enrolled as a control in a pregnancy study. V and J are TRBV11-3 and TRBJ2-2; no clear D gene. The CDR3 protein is CASSLSPISGELFF. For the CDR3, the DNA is TGTGCCAGCAGCTTATCCCCTATCTCGGGGGAGCTGTTTTTT.